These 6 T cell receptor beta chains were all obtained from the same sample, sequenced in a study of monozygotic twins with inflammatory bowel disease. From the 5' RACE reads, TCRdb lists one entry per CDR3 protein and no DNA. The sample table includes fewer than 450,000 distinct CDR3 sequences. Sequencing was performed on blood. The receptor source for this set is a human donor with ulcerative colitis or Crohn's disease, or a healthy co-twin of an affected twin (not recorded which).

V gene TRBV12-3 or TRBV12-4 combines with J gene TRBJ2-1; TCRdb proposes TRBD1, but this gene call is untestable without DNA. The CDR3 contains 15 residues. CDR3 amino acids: CASSFNGGPYNEQFF.

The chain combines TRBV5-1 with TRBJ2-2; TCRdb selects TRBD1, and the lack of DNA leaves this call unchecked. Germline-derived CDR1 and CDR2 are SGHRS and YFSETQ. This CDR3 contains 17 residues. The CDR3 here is CASSSHPGQGATGELFF.

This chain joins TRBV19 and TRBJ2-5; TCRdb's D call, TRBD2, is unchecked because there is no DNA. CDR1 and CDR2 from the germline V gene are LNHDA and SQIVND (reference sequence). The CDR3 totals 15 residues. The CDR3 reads CASSVQSSGLETQYF.

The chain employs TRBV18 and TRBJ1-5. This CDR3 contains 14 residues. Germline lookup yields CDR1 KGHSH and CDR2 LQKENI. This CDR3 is CASSRAWGGQPQHF.

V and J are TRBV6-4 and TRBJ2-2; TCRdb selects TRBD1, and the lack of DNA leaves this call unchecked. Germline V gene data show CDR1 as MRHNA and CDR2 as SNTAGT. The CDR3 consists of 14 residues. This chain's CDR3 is CASSDDRDTGELFF.

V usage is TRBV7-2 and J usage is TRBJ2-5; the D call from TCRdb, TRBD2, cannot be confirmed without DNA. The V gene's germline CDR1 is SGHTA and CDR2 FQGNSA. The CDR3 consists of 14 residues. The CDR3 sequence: CASSAGLAGGTQYF.